The 2 T cell receptor beta chains presented below share a single source sample, sequenced in a study of T cell repertoires in cytomegalovirus infection. TCRdb reprocessed the reads with MiXCR, giving one entry per CDR3 protein. This repertoire shows about 920,000 distinct CDR3 sequences, under 40% found once; its top ten account for 13%. Their antigens are not known. The material sequenced was cultured CD8+ T cells from PBMCs, taken from culture after CMV antigen stimulation. The receptors here all came from a human donor in good health (CMV status not recorded). Some clones in this sample may be carry-over from other donors' samples.

This rearrangement joins TRBV6-5 to TRBJ2-2; TRBD1 matches at 8 bases. Germline-derived CDR1 and CDR2 are MNHEY and SVGAGI. The CDR3 length is 15 residues. With 8 bases clipped from V and 1 base from J, the junction kept 6 bases outside the gene matches. The CDR3 is CASGTGTGNTGELFF. CDR3 bases: TGTGCCAGCGGTACCGGGACAGGGAACACCGGGGAGCTGTTTTTT.

The chain combines TRBV27 with TRBJ2-3; 7 bases align to TRBD2. The ends lost 1 base at V and 3 bases at J; junction bases unmatched: 4. CDR1 MNHEY and CDR2 SMNVEV come from the germline V gene (reference sequence). The CDR3 is 15 amino acids. This chain's CDR3 is CASSLYTGRTDTQYF. The CDR3 DNA sequence: TGTGCCAGCAGTTTATATACCGGGAGGACAGATACGCAGTATTTT.